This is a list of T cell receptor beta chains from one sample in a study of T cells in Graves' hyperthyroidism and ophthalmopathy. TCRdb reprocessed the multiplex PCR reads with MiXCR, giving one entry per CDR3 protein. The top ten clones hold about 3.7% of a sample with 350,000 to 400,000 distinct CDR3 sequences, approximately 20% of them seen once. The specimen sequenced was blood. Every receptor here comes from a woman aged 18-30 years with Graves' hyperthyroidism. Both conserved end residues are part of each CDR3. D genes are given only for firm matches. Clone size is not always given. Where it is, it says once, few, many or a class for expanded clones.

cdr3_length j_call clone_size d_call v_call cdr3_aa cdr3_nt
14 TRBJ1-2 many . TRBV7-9 CASRTGTGAYGYTF TGTGCCAGCCGGACGGGGACGGGAGCCTATGGCTACACCTTC
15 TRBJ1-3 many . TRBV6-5 CASRNDRLPGNTIYF TGTGCCAGCAGAAACGACAGGCTTCCAGGAAACACCATATATTTT
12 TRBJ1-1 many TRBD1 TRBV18 CATGTGNTEAFF TGTGCCACCGGGACAGGGAACACTGAAGCTTTCTTT
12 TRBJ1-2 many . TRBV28 CASSLNPYGYTF TGTGCCAGCAGTTTAAACCCCTATGGCTACACCTTC
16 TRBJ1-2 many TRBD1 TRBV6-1 CASSGGQGGSVYGYTF TGTGCCAGCAGTGGGGGACAGGGGGGTTCCGTCTATGGCTACACCTTC
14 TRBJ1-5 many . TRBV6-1 CASSEGTDNQPQHF TGTGCCAGCAGTGAAGGTACAGATAATCAGCCCCAGCATTTT
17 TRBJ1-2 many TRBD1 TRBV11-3 CASSFGTGSPIEYGYTF TGTGCCAGCAGCTTCGGGACAGGTTCTCCTATCGAGTATGGCTACACCTTC
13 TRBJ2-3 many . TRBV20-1 CSAVLAKTDTQYF TGCAGTGCCGTACTAGCTAAGACAGATACGCAGTATTTT
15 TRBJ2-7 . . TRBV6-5 CASSYPNRDAHEQYF TGTGCCAGCAGTTACCCCAACCGGGACGCCCACGAGCAGTACTTC
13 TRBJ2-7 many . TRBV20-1 CSASEVRPLEQYF TGCAGTGCTAGCGAGGTGAGACCCCTCGAGCAGTACTTC
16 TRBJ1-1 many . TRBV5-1 CASSPPLGAGGTEAFF TGCGCCAGCAGCCCACCCTTGGGGGCCGGGGGCACTGAAGCTTTCTTT
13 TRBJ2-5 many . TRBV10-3 CAISWQTQETQYF TGTGCCATCAGTTGGCAGACGCAAGAGACCCAGTACTTC
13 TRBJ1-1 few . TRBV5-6 CATAVGASTEAFF TGTGCCACCGCCGTGGGCGCTAGCACTGAAGCTTTCTTT
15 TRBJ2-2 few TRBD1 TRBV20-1 CSATKRTGASGELFF TGCAGTGCTACAAAACGGACAGGGGCGTCCGGGGAGCTGTTTTTT
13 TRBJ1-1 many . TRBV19 CASSIRVNTEAFF TGTGCCAGTAGTATCCGGGTAAACACTGAAGCTTTCTTT
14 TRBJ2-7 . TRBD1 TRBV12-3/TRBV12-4 CASSFRQGNYEQYF TGTGCCAGCAGTTTTCGACAGGGGAACTACGAGCAGTACTTC
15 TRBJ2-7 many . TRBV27 CASRLRGTRDYEQYF TGTGCCAGCAGGCTCAGGGGAACCAGAGACTACGAGCAGTACTTC
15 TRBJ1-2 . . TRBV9 CASSVAGGGLYGYTF TGTGCCAGCAGCGTAGCCGGAGGAGGGCTATATGGCTACACCTTC
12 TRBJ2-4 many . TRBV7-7 CATVNGGNIKYF TGTGCTACCGTCAATGGCGGAAACATTAAGTACTTC
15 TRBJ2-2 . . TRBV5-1 CASSLQGLRTGELFF TGCGCCAGCAGCTTGCAGGGTCTAAGGACCGGGGAGCTGTTTTTT
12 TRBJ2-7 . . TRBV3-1 CASSLRVHEQYF TGTGCCAGCAGCCTCAGGGTCCACGAGCAGTACTTC
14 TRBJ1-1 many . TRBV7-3 CASSLRTENTEAFF TGTGCCAGCAGCCTCAGGACAGAGAACACTGAAGCTTTCTTT
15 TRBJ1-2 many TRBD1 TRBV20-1 CSARREGTGGYGYTF TGCAGTGCTAGAAGAGAGGGGACAGGGGGCTATGGCTACACCTTC
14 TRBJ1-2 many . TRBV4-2 CASSQDGTDYGYTF TGTGCCAGCAGCCAAGATGGGACGGACTATGGCTACACCTTC
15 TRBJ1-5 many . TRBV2 CASRGGTILGQPQHF TGTGCCAGCAGGGGGGGAACGATTTTGGGTCAGCCCCAGCATTTT
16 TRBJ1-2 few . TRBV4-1 CASSQESGKGLYGYTF TGCGCCAGCAGCCAAGAAAGCGGAAAGGGGCTCTATGGCTACACCTTC
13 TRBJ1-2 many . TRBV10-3 CAINPGHPYGYTF TGTGCCATCAATCCGGGACATCCGTATGGCTACACCTTC
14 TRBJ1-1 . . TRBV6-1 CASSELGVFYVAFF TGTGCCAGCAGTGAATTGGGAGTTTTCTACGTGGCTTTCTTT
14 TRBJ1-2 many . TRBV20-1 CSAWTREVDYGYTF TGCAGTGCTTGGACCAGGGAAGTGGACTATGGCTACACCTTC
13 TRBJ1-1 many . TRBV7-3 CASSPYGDTEAFF TGTGCCAGCAGCCCCTATGGGGACACTGAAGCTTTCTTT